Listed here are 13 T cell receptor beta chains from one sample, sequenced in a study of T-cell memory formation after mild COVID-19. Via MiXCR, TCRdb re-called the 5' RACE reads, giving one row per CDR3 protein. The table shows 250,000 to 350,000 distinct CDR3 sequences, with roughly 13% occurring only once. The sample taken for sequencing was PBMCs or a T cell subset sorted from them (not recorded which). All receptors come from a man aged 18 to 29 who had mild COVID-19 (a few samples of this study predate the infection). Cell type and time point are not known.

V gene TRBV19 combines with J gene TRBJ2-1, with 8 bases matching TRBD1. V gave up 9 bases and J gave up 7 bases; unmatched junction bases: 14. CDR1 is LNHDA and CDR2 is SQIVND in the germline V gene (reference sequence). This CDR3 contains 15 residues. The CDR3 loop reads CASGQGFEPGNEQFF. In DNA, the CDR3 is TGTGCCAGCGGACAGGGTTTCGAACCGGGAAATGAGCAGTTCTTC.

The chain has TRBV5-1 and TRBJ2-5; D is perhaps TRBD1 (6 bases). The V end lost 1 base, the J end lost 3 bases, and 13 bases lay between the germline ends. This CDR3 has 15 residues. Germline-derived CDR1 and CDR2 are SGHRS and YFSETQ. CDR3 DNA sequence: TGCGCCAGCAGCTTGTCTTACAGGGTTGAAGAGACCCAGTACTTC. Translation: CASSLSYRVEETQYF.

V gene TRBV7-9 combines with J gene TRBJ2-5; either TRBD1 or TRBD2 may supply D (6 bases each). Germline values: CDR1 SEHNR, CDR2 FQNEAQ (reference sequence). The V and J ends lost 5 bases and 2 bases respectively, with 15 bases between them. The CDR3 is 15 amino acids. Written as DNA, the CDR3 is TGTGCCAGCAGCACTCCCCGGGGGCGGCAAGAGACCCAGTACTTC. Its translation is CASSTPRGRQETQYF.

The chain couples TRBV6-2 or TRBV6-3 to TRBJ2-5; 7 nucleotides match TRBD2. The CDR3 is 15 amino acids. The trim removed 8 bases at V and 1 base at J, leaving 10 bases unmatched. Germline V gene data show CDR1 as MNHEY and CDR2 as SVGEGT. The CDR3 bases are TGTGCCAGCCAAAGGACTAGTGGATCCCAAGAGACCCAGTACTTC. As protein: CASQRTSGSQETQYF.

This clonotype has a count of ten or more. This sequence joins TRBV4-2 and TRBJ2-3, with D possibly being TRBD1 (6 bases). Germline CDR1 LGHNA, CDR2 YNFKEQ. There are 14 residues in the CDR3. The germline V and J ends were trimmed by 6 bases and 1 base, with 11 bases remaining between them. CDR3 sequence reads: CASRLEGGTDTQYF. For the CDR3, the DNA is TGTGCCAGCAGACTTGAGGGGGGCACAGATACGCAGTATTTT.

The V call is TRBV6-5, the J call TRBJ1-2, with 10 bases that match TRBD1. CDR3 size: 14 residues. CDR1 is MNHEY, CDR2 SVGAGI, per germline. V lost 6 bases, J lost 7 bases, and 8 bases stayed unmatched. The CDR3 bases are TGTGCCAGCAGCGACGCGACAGGGGGCCCTGGCTACACCTTC. This sequence encodes CASSDATGGPGYTF.

This clonotype has a handful of counts. The CDR3 DNA is TGTGCCAGCAGCTTCGGGGGAGGACCCACAGATACGCAGTATTTT. Amino acid sequence: CASSFGGGPTDTQYF. This chain joins TRBV11-2 and TRBJ2-3; D possibly corresponds to TRBD2 (6 bases). V gave up 3 bases and J gave up 2 bases, with 12 bases separating them. Per germline, CDR1 SGHAT and CDR2 FQNNGV. The CDR3 covers 15 residues.

This clonotype was detected only a few times. This chain joins TRBV3-1 and TRBJ1-6; 11 bases map to TRBD1. Per germline, CDR1 LGHDT and CDR2 YNNKEL (reference sequence). V was clipped by 5 bases and J by 6 bases; unmatched bases: 6. This CDR3 has 16 amino acids. This chain's CDR3 is CASSGPDRGLNSPLHF. As DNA, the CDR3 is TGTGCCAGCAGCGGACCGGACAGGGGGCTTAATTCACCCCTCCACTTT.

This clonotype was counted a few times. This chain joins TRBV7-2 and TRBJ2-4; 7 nucleotides match TRBD1. The CDR3 has 15 residues. Germline CDR1 reads SGHTA; CDR2 reads FQGNSA. Trimming removed 0 bases from V and 3 bases from J; junction bases left unmatched: 2. CDR3 sequence: CASSLATGYKNIQYF. DNA for the CDR3: TGTGCCAGCAGCTTAGCGACAGGGTACAAAAACATTCAGTACTTC.

This clonotype was recorded a few times. The chain links TRBV6-2 or TRBV6-3 to TRBJ2-7; 9 nucleotides match TRBD1. V was clipped by 2 bases and J by 5 bases; unmatched bases: 4. This CDR3 comprises 14 residues. Germline CDR1 reads MNHEY; CDR2 reads SVGEGT. CDR3 bases: TGTGCCAGCAGTTACCTGGACAGGGGAAACGAGCAGTACGTC. It encodes CASSYLDRGNEQYV.

This clonotype has a handful of counts. CDR3 sequence: CASIIGGGNTEAFF. The CDR3 DNA is TGTGCCAGTATTATCGGAGGAGGGAACACTGAAGCTTTCTTT. The chain uses TRBV6-5 and TRBJ1-1; D is undetermined. The germline gives CDR1 MNHEY, CDR2 SVGAGI. The CDR3 loop spans 14 amino acids. Trimming pared 9 bases from V and 1 base from J, leaving 15 bases between.

This clonotype turned up a few times. The chain joins TRBV7-8 to TRBJ1-6; no clear D gene. Germline loops: CDR1 SGHVS, CDR2 FQNEAQ. V lost 7 bases, J lost 7 bases, and 23 bases lay in between. The CDR3 contains 17 residues. CDR3 bases: TGTGCCAGCACCCTGACTGTGGGTGGGGTAGAAAATTCACCCCTCCACTTT. This encodes CASTLTVGGVENSPLHF.

The rearrangement links TRBV14 to TRBJ2-7; 11 bases match TRBD1. Trimming removed 0 bases from V and 9 bases from J; junction bases left unmatched: 13. The CDR3 runs to 17 residues. Per the germline V gene, CDR1 is SGHDN and CDR2 is FVKESK. Here the CDR3 DNA reads TGTGCCAGCAGCCAAGATGCCGGACAGGGGGCTCTCTACCCGCAGTACGTC. Its translation: CASSQDAGQGALYPQYV.